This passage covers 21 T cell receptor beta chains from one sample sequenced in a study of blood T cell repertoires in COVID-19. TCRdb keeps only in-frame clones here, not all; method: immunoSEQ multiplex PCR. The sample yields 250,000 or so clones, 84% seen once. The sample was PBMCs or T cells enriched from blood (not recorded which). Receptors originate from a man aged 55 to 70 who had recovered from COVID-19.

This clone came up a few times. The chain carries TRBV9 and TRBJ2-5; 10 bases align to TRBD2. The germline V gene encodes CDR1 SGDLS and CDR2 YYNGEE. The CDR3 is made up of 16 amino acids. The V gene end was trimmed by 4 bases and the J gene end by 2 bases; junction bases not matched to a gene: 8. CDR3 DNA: TGTGCCAGCAGCCTCAGACTAGCGGGCCCACAAGAGACCCAGTACTTC. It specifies CASSLRLAGPQETQYF.

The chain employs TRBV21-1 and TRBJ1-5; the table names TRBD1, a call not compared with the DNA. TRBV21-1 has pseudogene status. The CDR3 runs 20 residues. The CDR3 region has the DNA TGTGCCAGCAGCAAATGGGGGGCCGGGGGACAGGGTAGAAGCAATCAGCCCCAGCATTTT. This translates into CASSKWGAGGQGRSNQPQHF.

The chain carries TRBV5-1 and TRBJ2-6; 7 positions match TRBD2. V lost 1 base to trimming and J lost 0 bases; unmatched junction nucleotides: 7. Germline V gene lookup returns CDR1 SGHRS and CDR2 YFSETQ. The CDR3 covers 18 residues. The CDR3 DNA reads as TGCGCCAGCAGCTTGAGCGGGACGATAAGCTCTGGGGCCAACGTCCTGACTTTC. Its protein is CASSLSGTISSGANVLTF.

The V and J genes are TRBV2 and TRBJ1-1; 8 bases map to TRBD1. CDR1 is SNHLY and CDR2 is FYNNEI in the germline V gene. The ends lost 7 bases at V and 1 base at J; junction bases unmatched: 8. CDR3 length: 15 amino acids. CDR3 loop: CASTLTDRANTEAFF. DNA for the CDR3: TGTGCCAGCACCCTAACGGACAGGGCGAACACTGAAGCTTTCTTT.

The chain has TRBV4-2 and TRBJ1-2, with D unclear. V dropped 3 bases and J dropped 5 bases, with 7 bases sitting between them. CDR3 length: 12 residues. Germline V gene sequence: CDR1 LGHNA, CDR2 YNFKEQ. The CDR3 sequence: CASSQREYGYTF. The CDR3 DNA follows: TGTGCCAGCAGCCAGAGGGAATATGGCTACACCTTC.

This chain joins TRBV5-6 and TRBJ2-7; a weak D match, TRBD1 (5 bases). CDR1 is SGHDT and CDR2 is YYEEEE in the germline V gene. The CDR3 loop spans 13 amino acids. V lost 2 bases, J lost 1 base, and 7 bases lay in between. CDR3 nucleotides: TGTGCCAGCAGCTTCCCAGGGTCCTACGAGCAGTACTTC. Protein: CASSFPGSYEQYF.

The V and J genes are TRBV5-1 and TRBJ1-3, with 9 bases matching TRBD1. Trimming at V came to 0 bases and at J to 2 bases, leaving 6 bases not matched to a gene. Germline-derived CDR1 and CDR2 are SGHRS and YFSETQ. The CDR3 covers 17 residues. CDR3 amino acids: CASSLEGQGITGNTIYF. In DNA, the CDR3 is TGCGCCAGCAGCTTGGAAGGACAGGGGATTACTGGAAACACCATATATTTT.

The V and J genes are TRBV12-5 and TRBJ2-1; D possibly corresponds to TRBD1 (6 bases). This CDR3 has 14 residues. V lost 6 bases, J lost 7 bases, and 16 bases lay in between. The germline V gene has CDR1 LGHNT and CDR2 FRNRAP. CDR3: CASGEGQPGNEQFF. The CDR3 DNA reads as TGTGCTAGTGGGGAAGGACAGCCTGGGAATGAGCAGTTCTTC.

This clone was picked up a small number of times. In DNA, the CDR3 is TGTGCCAGCAGCGCCCAGACTAGCGGGGGTAGCTCCTACAATGAGCAGTTCTTC. This encodes CASSAQTSGGSSYNEQFF. The J gene is TRBJ2-1, the V gene TRBV9; 12 positions agree with TRBD2. V dropped 3 bases and J dropped 0; count of bases not matched to a gene: 7. The CDR3 contains 18 residues. Germline CDR1 is SGDLS and CDR2 is YYNGEE.

This CDR3 is CASSQDSGWNEQFF. The CDR3 nucleotides are TGCGCCAGCAGCCAAGATTCTGGCTGGAATGAGCAGTTCTTC. V usage is TRBV4-1 and J usage is TRBJ2-1; D gene unclear. The CDR3 totals 14 residues. CDR1 and CDR2 from the germline V gene are MGHRA and YSYEKL. The V end lost 0 bases, the J end lost 7 bases, and 10 bases lay between the germline ends.

The CDR3 sequence: CASSLEVGGYNEQFF. The CDR3 DNA reads TGCGCCAGCAGCTTGGAGGTTGGAGGGTACAATGAGCAGTTCTTC. The rearrangement uses TRBV5-1 and TRBJ2-1, with TRBD2 as a possible D gene (6 bases). Germline V gene sequence: CDR1 SGHRS, CDR2 YFSETQ. The CDR3 contains 15 residues. Trimming removed 0 bases at V and 4 bases at J, with 11 bases between.

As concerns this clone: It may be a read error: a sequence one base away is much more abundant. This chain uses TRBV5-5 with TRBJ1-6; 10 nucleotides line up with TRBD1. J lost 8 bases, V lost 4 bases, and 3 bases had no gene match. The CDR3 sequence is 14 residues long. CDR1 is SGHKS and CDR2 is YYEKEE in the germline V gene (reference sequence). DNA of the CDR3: TGTGCCAGCAGCCACGGGACAGGGGATTCACCCCTCCACTTT. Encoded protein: CASSHGTGDSPLHF.

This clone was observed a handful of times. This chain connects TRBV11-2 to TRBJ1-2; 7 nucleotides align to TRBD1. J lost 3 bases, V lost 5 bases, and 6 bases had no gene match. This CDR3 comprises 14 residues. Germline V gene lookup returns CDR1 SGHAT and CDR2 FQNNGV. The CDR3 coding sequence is TGTGCCAGCAGCCAGCGGCAGGGGGACTATGGCTACACCTTC. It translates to CASSQRQGDYGYTF.

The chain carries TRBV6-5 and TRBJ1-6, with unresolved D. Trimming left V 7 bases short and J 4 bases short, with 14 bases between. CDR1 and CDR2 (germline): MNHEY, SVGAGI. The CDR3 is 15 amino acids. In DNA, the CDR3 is TGTGCCAGCAAGGACTTAGCGATATATAATTCACCCCTCCACTTT. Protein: CASKDLAIYNSPLHF.

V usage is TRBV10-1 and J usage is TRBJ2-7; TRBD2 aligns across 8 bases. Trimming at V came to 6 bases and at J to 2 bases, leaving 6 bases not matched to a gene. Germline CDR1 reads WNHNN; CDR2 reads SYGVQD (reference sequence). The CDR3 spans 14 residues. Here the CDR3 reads CASSRERGPYEQYF. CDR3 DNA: TGCGCCAGCAGCAGGGAGCGGGGGCCCTACGAGCAGTACTTC.

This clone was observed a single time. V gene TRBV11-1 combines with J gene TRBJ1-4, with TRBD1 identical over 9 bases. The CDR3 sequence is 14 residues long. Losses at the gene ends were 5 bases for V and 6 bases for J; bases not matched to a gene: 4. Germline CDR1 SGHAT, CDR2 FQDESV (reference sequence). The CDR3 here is CASSEDRGHEKLFF. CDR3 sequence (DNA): TGTGCCAGCAGCGAGGACAGGGGACATGAAAAACTGTTTTTT.

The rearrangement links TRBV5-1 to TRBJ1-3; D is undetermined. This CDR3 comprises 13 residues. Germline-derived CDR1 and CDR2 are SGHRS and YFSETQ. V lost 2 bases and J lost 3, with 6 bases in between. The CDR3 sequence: CASSFGVGNTIYF. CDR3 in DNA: TGCGCCAGCAGCTTTGGAGTTGGAAACACCATATATTTT. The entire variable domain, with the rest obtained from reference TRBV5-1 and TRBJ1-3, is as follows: KAGVTQTPRYLIKTRGQQVTLSCSPISGHRSVSWYQQTPGQGLQFLFEYFSETQRNKGNFPGRFSGRQFSNSRSEMNVSTLELGDSALYLCASSFGVGNTIYFGEGSWLTVV.

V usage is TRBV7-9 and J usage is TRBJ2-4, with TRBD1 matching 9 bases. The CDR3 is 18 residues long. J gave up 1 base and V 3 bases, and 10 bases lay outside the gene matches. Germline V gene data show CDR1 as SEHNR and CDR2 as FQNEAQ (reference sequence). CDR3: CASSFGQGKSKAKNIQYF. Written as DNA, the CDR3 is TGTGCCAGCAGCTTTGGACAGGGGAAGTCGAAGGCCAAAAACATTCAGTACTTC. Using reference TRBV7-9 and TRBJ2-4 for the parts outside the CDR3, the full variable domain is DTGVSQNPRHKITKRGQNVTFRCDPISEHNRLYWYRQTLGQGPEFLTYFQNEAQLEKSRLLSDRFSAERPKGSFSTLEIQRTEQGDSAMYLCASSFGQGKSKAKNIQYFGAGTRLSVL.

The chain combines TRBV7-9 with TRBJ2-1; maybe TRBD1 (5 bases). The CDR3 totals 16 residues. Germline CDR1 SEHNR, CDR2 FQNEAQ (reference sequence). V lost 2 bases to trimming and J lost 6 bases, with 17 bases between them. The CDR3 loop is CASSLSTELLRNEQFF. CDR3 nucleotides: TGTGCCAGCAGCTTATCGACAGAGCTTTTACGCAATGAGCAGTTCTTC.

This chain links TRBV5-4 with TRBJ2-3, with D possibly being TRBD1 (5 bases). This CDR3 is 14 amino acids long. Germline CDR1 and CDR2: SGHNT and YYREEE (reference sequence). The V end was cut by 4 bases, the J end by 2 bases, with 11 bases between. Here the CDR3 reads CASSLPTDTDTQYF. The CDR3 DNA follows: TGTGCCAGCAGCCTCCCGACAGACACAGATACGCAGTATTTT.

In nucleotides, the CDR3 is TGTGCCAGCAGCTTAGGCACAGCCTCGCATGGCTACACCTTC. Residues: CASSLGTASHGYTF. The rearrangement links TRBV7-9 to TRBJ1-2; D call uncertain. V lost 1 base, J lost 6 bases, and 12 bases lay in between. CDR1 and CDR2 (germline): SEHNR, FQNEAQ (reference sequence). There are 14 residues in the CDR3.